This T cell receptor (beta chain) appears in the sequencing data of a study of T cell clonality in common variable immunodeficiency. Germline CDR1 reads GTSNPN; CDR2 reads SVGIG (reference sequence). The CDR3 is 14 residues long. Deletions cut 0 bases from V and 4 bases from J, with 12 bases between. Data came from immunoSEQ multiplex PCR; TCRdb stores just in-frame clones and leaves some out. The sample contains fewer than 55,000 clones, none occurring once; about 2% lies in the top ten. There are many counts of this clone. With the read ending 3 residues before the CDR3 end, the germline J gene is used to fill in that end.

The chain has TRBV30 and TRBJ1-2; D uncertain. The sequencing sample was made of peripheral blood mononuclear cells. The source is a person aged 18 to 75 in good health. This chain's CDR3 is CAWSVSVSGYGYTF. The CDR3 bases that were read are TGTGCCTGGAGTGTATCGGTTTCCGGCTATGGC.